The source of this T cell receptor (beta chain) is a study of T cell responses to AZD1222 COVID-19 vaccine (dated by TCRdb to about 2021). As for the study more broadly: TCR sequencing was performed for over 230 trial participants, of whom around 200 were given two doses of AZD1222 and roughly 25 were given two doses of MenACWY control vaccine. Trial participants were enrolled by age into subgroups of 18-55, 56-69 and 70-plus years, and around 150, 29 and 61 TCR-sequenced participants, respectively, were included in these subgroups.

The sample's time point label, decoded: about 28 days (+/-7) after the second vaccine dose. AZD1222 recipients given second doses at about 4 weeks or at about 12 weeks were pooled, since spike-specific TCR depth and breadth were not found to differ between the two schedules. The vaccinee samples were drawn from two UK trials, COV001 and COV002, one of which was a single-blind randomized controlled phase 2/3 trial testing AZD1222 (ChAdOx1 nCoV-19) in healthy adults. For TCRbeta chain sequencing, PBMC samples were collected from trial participants at day 0 and at day 28 after the second dose. General study outcomes and caveats: Vaccine-associated CD4 TCRs spanned the whole spike protein, with dominant responses in regions 160-218 and 743-854. Spike-specific TCR breadth and depth rose significantly after two AZD1222 doses compared with day 0 and with MenACWY recipients. Nearly half of unique spike-specific TCRs reportedly recognized epitopes outside regions mutated in the B.1.351 and B.1.1.7 variants. Because no day 14 peak-response samples were available, repertoires were characterized only after the peak T cell response. Conclusions about previously exposed vaccinees were limited because only six AZD1222 recipients were SARS-CoV-2 seropositive at baseline. Most participants were white British and females outnumbered males, and the authors suggested that clonal diversity may have been underestimated. In the small 56-69-year group, the increase in depth fell short of significance, most likely because of low power.

The CDR3 regions of human TCRbeta chains were subjected to immunosequencing. The source study handled its data this way. TCRs in the repertoires were compared against a reference library of SARS-CoV-2-specific TCRs that had been generated with the MIRA antigen-specificity platform. Breadth was defined as the fraction of unique TCRs that were SARS-CoV-2-associated. Depth was defined as the fraction of total T cells that were SARS-CoV-2-associated. Using the MIRA data, each spike-specific TCR was mapped to the spike region that the TCR reacts to and placed in a CD4 or CD8 class. Log10-transformed breadth and depth values were compared by one-way ANOVA with Sidak's multiple comparisons tests. TCRdb provides this immuneACCESS table in a form limited to in-frame rearrangements. Some clones are lacking; in checked studies, under half of them reflect an unresolved V gene, and why the rest are absent is not known. That table supplies the V and J calls and clone size; D and trimming were determined from the DNA. The sample data list over 65,000 clones, and over 85% of these were observed just once. The biggest ten clones account for about 5% of the sample.

On this clone: No cognate antigen has been identified for it. Per-nucleotide qualities are absent, and no much larger clonotype sits a single base away.

Sequenced here: peripheral blood, sampled 28 days after the second AZD1222 dose. The sequence came from an adult who received the AZD1222 COVID-19 vaccine.

The CDR3 in this case is CASSLGNDEKLFF. The sequenced DNA: TGTGCCAGCAGTTTGGGTAATGATGAAAAACTGTTTTTT. The rearrangement joined TRBV28 to TRBJ1-4; the D segment cannot be called with confidence. Trimming at the junction amounts to 3 bases on V and 6 bases on J, and the germline ends lie 8 bases apart. The CDR3 spans 13 residues, from the cysteine through the phenylalanine. Only the CDR3 DNA is retained, 39 bases long and in frame from the first base. CDR1 and CDR2 were assigned from the germline V gene as MDHEN and SYDVKM.